Shown below are 23 T cell receptor beta chains from a single sample sequenced in a study of cytomegalovirus exposure and HLA in healthy donors. Data came from immunoSEQ multiplex PCR; TCRdb stores just in-frame clones and leaves some out. Among 160,000 or so clones listed, approximately 90% were seen once. Sequenced sample: PBMCs. Receptors originate from a woman under 40 in good health and CMV-seronegative.

The chain combines TRBV2 with TRBJ2-7; 8 bases map to TRBD2. CDR1 is SNHLY, CDR2 FYNNEI, per germline. V was clipped by 11 bases and J by 2 bases; unmatched bases: 8. This CDR3 region has 13 residues. CDR3 region: CAVIVGGAYEQYF. The CDR3 nucleotides read TGTGCCGTTATTGTCGGGGGGGCCTACGAGCAGTACTTC. Full variable domain (missing parts from reference TRBV2 and TRBJ2-7): EPEVTQTPSHQVTQMGQEVILRCVPISNHLYFYWYRQILGQKVEFLVSFYNNEISEKSEIFDDQFSVERPDGSNFTLKIRSTKLEDSAMYFCAVIVGGAYEQYFGPGTRLTVT.

The CDR3 DNA is TGTGCCAGCTCTCAGGGATTTACCGGGGAGCTGTTTTTT. It codes for CASSQGFTGELFF. This rearrangement joins TRBV18 to TRBJ2-2; perhaps TRBD1 as D (5 bases). The V and J ends lost 6 bases and 5 bases respectively, with 10 bases between them. This CDR3 has 13 amino acids. Germline values: CDR1 KGHSH, CDR2 LQKENI.

The chain uses TRBV6-1 and TRBJ2-7, with a weak D call TRBD2 (6 bases). Between the trimmed V and J ends, which lost 6 bases and 2 bases, there was a span of 14 bases. CDR3 size: 14 residues. Germline V gives CDR1 MNHNS, CDR2 SASEGT. For the CDR3, the DNA is TGTGCCAGCAGGGAGGGAATCTTACCCTACGAGCAGTACTTC. It specifies CASREGILPYEQYF.

The chain recombines TRBV2 with TRBJ2-7; D perhaps matches TRBD2 (6 bases). Germline lookup yields CDR1 SNHLY and CDR2 FYNNEI. V was cut by 2 bases and J by 3 bases, with 14 bases left in between. The CDR3 spans 15 residues. The DNA for the CDR3 is TGTGCCAGCAGTGAATTCGCGGGGATAGTCTACGAGCAGTACTTC. Its protein is CASSEFAGIVYEQYF.

V and J are TRBV19 and TRBJ1-2; tentatively, D is TRBD1 (6 bases). Trimming shortened V by 1 base and J by 2 bases, and 14 bases separated the two germline ends. The V gene's germline CDR1 is LNHDA and CDR2 SQIVND (reference sequence). This CDR3 region has 16 residues. The CDR3 reads CASSIGRGLRNYGYTF. CDR3 nucleotides: TGTGCCAGTAGTATAGGCAGGGGACTACGGAACTATGGCTACACCTTC.

The genes are TRBV25-1 and TRBJ2-5; 8 positions match TRBD2. This CDR3 has 14 residues. Per the germline V gene, CDR1 is MGHDK and CDR2 is SYGVNS. The J segment lost 5 bases and the V segment lost 1 base, leaving 3 bases of the junction unmatched. The DNA for the CDR3 is TGTGCCAGCAGTGAATCTCGGGGGGGCGAGACCCAGTACTTC. Protein sequence: CASSESRGGETQYF.

This chain connects TRBV7-8 to TRBJ1-1, with TRBD1 as a possible D gene (5 bases). Deletions cut 0 bases from V and 2 bases from J, with 13 bases between. CDR1 SGHVS and CDR2 FQNEAQ come from the germline V gene. The CDR3 totals 16 residues. The CDR3 DNA follows: TGTGCCAGCAGCTTAGCGCTAAGGCAGGGTAACACTGAAGCTTTCTTT. Translating gives CASSLALRQGNTEAFF.

The chain couples TRBV10-3 to TRBJ2-1; D is undetermined. V lost 8 bases, J lost 4 bases, and 9 bases lay in between. The CDR3 contains 12 residues. Germline V gene data show CDR1 as ENHRY and CDR2 as SYGVKD. The DNA of the CDR3 is TGTGCCATCGCAATACAATACAATGAGCAGTTCTTC. Its protein is CAIAIQYNEQFF.

The V call is TRBV25-1, the J call TRBJ2-3; 12 positions match TRBD2. Trimming cost V 4 bases and J 2 bases; bases outside gene matches: 7. Per germline, CDR1 MGHDK and CDR2 SYGVNS. The CDR3 has 17 residues. The CDR3 loop is CASSGASGGGYTDTQYF. The CDR3 DNA is TGTGCCAGCAGTGGGGCTAGCGGGGGGGGGTACACAGATACGCAGTATTTT.

The chain couples TRBV6-1 to TRBJ1-1, with TRBD1 matching over 7 bases. CDR1 is MNHNS and CDR2 is SASEGT in the germline V gene. The CDR3 length is 14 residues. V dropped 2 bases and J dropped 6; count of bases not matched to a gene: 6. The CDR3 region is CASSETGDRAEAFF. CDR3 in DNA: TGTGCCAGCAGTGAAACAGGGGATCGCGCTGAAGCTTTCTTT.

V gene TRBV19 combines with J gene TRBJ1-1, with no clear D. Trimming removed 4 bases from V and 0 bases from J, with 18 bases in between. Germline lookup yields CDR1 LNHDA and CDR2 SQIVND (reference sequence). The CDR3 length is 17 residues. In DNA, the CDR3 is TGTGCCAGTAGTAAGGGCCCCGCGGGAACAGTGAACACTGAAGCTTTCTTT. Encoded protein: CASSKGPAGTVNTEAFF.

The chain uses TRBV6-5 and TRBJ1-5, with TRBD1 identical over 8 bases. CDR3 length: 13 amino acids. Germline V CDR1 and CDR2: MNHEY, SVGAGI. Losses at the gene ends were 4 bases for V and 9 bases for J; bases not matched to a gene: 5. CDR3 region: CASSSTGGWPQHF. CDR3 DNA: TGTGCCAGCAGTTCAACAGGGGGTTGGCCCCAGCATTTT.

This clone was recorded only once. V usage is TRBV27 and J usage is TRBJ1-2; a weak D match, TRBD1 (6 bases). The CDR3 loop spans 14 amino acids. Per the germline V gene, CDR1 is MNHEY and CDR2 is SMNVEV (reference sequence). Between the trimmed V and J ends, which lost 4 bases and 0 bases, there was a span of 9 bases. The CDR3 nucleotides are TGTGCCAGCAGTTCAGGGGCCTCTAACTATGGCTACACCTTC. Translating it yields CASSSGASNYGYTF.

V gene TRBV13 combines with J gene TRBJ1-1; D possibly corresponds to TRBD1 (6 bases). The ends were cut back, 7 bases at V and 4 bases at J, with 13 bases in the middle. The CDR3 runs to 13 residues. The germline gives CDR1 PRHDT, CDR2 FYEKMQ (reference sequence). CDR3 nucleotide sequence: TGTGCCAGCACCCGGGACATCCCCACTGAAGCTTTCTTT. Translating it yields CASTRDIPTEAFF. The complete variable domain, with remaining parts taken from reference TRBV13 and TRBJ1-1, reads AAGVIQSPRHLIKEKRETATLKCYPIPRHDTVYWYQQGPGQDPQFLISFYEKMQSDKGSIPDRFSAQQFSDYHSELNMSSLELGDSALYFCASTRDIPTEAFFGQGTRLTVV.

The chain combines TRBV14 with TRBJ2-5; 7 nucleotides align to TRBD2. The CDR3 length is 13 residues. CDR1 and CDR2 (germline): SGHDN, FVKESK. V lost 1 base, J lost 7 bases, and 3 bases stayed unmatched. The CDR3, as DNA: TGTGCCAGCAGCCAAGTTCCGGGGGGGACCCAGTACTTC. Its protein is CASSQVPGGTQYF.

The rearrangement uses TRBV4-1 and TRBJ2-2; D not certain. Germline V gives CDR1 MGHRA, CDR2 YSYEKL. Trimming stripped 2 bases from V and 8 bases from J, with 6 bases between. This CDR3 contains 12 residues. The DNA of the CDR3 is TGCGCCAGCAGCCAACCGAGAGGGGAGCTGTTTTTT. This encodes CASSQPRGELFF.

V usage is TRBV5-1 and J usage is TRBJ2-3; maybe TRBD2 (6 bases). CDR3 length equals 17 residues. The ends were cut back, 1 base at V and 3 bases at J, with 18 bases in the middle. Germline values: CDR1 SGHRS, CDR2 YFSETQ. The CDR3 coding sequence is TGCGCCAGCAGCTTGAGCGGGCGGACGGTAGGGACAGATACGCAGTATTTT. Translating it yields CASSLSGRTVGTDTQYF.

The CDR3 sequence: CASSPPGRGQDEQYF. The DNA of the CDR3 is TGTGCCAGCTCACCCCCGGGTAGGGGGCAAGACGAGCAGTACTTC. This chain uses TRBV18 with TRBJ2-7; 7 nucleotides match TRBD1. J was trimmed by 5 bases and V by 3 bases; bases with no gene match: 10. This CDR3 spans 15 amino acids. Germline V CDR1 and CDR2: KGHSH, LQKENI.

CDR3: CSPQRNTEAFF. As DNA, the CDR3 is TGCAGCCCACAAAGGAACACTGAAGCTTTCTTT. The V gene is TRBV20-1, the J gene TRBJ1-1; D ambiguous. Per the germline V gene, CDR1 is DFQATT and CDR2 is SNEGSKA (reference sequence). The CDR3 contains 11 residues.

The V call is TRBV4-2, the J call TRBJ2-1; TRBD2 is a possible D gene (5 bases). Trimming stripped 0 bases from V and 5 bases from J, with 20 bases between. CDR1 LGHNA and CDR2 YNFKEQ come from the germline V gene. There are 18 residues in the CDR3. The CDR3 DNA reads TGTGCCAGCAGCCAAGATTTAATCATCGGGGTCGGTCACAATGAGCAGTTCTTC. Translation: CASSQDLIIGVGHNEQFF.

The chain recombines TRBV4-1 with TRBJ2-5; D unresolved. Germline V gene sequence: CDR1 MGHRA, CDR2 YSYEKL. The CDR3 sequence is 14 residues long. The V gene lost 0 bases and the J gene lost 2 bases, with 7 bases spanning the gap. The CDR3 sequence: CASSQDELQETQYF. Here the CDR3 DNA reads TGCGCCAGCAGCCAAGACGAACTACAAGAGACCCAGTACTTC.

This clone was seen just once. The junction differs from germline at one of its ends, possibly a read error. The chain couples TRBV7-7 to TRBJ2-5; weak D call: TRBD1 (5 bases). This CDR3 has 14 amino acids. In germline, CDR1 is SSHAT, CDR2 FNYEAQ (reference sequence). CDR3: CASSSRLGRETQYF. The CDR3 DNA follows: TGTGCTAGCAGCTCTCGATTGGGGCGAGAGACCCAGTACTTC.

The CDR3 coding sequence is TGTGCCAGTAGTATAGCCGACAGCCACCTTCAGCCCCAGCATTTT. It specifies CASSIADSHLQPQHF. The chain links TRBV19 to TRBJ1-5, with D maybe TRBD1 (5 bases). Germline CDR1 reads LNHDA; CDR2 reads SQIVND (reference sequence). The CDR3 runs to 15 residues. V lost 1 base, J lost 6 bases, and 13 bases lay in between.